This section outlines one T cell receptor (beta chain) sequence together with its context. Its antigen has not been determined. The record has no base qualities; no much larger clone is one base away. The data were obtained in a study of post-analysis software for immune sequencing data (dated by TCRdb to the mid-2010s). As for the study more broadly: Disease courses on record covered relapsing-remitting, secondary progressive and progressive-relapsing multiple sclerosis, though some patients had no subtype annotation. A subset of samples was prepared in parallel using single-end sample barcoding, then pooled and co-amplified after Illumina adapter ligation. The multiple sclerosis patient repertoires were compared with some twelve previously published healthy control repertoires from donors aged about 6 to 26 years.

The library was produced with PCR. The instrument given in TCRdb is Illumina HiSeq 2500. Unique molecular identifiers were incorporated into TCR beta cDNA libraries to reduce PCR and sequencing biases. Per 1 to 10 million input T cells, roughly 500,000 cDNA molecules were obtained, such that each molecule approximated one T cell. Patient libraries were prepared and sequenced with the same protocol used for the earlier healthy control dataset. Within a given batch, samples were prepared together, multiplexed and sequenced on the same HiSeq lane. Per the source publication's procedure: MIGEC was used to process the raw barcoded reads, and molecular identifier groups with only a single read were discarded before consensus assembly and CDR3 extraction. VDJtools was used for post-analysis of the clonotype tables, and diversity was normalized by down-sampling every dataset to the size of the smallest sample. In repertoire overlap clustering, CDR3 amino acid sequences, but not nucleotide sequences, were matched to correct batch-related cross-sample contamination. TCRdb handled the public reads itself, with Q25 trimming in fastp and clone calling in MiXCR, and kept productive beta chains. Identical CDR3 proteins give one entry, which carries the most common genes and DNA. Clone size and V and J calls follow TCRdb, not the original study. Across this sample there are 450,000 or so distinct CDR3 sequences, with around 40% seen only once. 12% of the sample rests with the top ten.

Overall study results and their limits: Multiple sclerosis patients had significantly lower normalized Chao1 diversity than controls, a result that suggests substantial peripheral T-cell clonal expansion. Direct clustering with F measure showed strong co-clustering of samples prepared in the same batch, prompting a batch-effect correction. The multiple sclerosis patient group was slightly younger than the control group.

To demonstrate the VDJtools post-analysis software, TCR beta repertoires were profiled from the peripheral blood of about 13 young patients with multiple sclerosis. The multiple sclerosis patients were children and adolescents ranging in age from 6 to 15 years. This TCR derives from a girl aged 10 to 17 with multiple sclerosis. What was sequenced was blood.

The CDR3: CASSLRTSGMYNEQYF. The nucleotides are TGCGCCAGCAGCCTCAGGACTAGCGGGATGTACAATGAGCAGTACTTC. The receptor chain draws on TRBV5-1 and TRBJ2-4, and 12 junction bases match TRBD2. The germline V gene encodes CDR1 SGHRS and CDR2 YFSETQ. Trimming removed 4 bases from V and 13 bases from J; the gene matches leave 15 bases unexplained. There are 16 amino acids in the CDR3, from cysteine to phenylalanine inclusive. The DNA shown is the 48-base CDR3, in frame from base 1.